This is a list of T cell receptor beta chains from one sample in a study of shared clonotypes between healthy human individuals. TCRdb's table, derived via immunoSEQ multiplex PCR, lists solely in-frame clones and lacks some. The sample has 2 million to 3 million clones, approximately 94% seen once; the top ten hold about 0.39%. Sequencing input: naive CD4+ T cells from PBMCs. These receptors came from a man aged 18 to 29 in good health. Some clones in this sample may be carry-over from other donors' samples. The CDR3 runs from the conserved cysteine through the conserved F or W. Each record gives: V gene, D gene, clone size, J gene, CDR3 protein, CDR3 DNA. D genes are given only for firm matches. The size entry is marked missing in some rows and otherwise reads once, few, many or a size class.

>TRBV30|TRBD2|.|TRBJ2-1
CAWETSGSYNEQFF
TGTGCCTGGGAAACTAGCGGCTCCTACAATGAGCAGTTCTTC
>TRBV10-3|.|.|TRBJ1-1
CAISGGPMNTEAFF
TGTGCCATCAGTGGAGGCCCTATGAACACTGAAGCTTTCTTT
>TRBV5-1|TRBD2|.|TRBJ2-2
CASSLVREGTGELFF
TGCGCCAGCAGCTTGGTCAGGGAGGGGACCGGGGAGCTGTTTTTT
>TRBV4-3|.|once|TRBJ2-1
CASSQGGYVSVYNEQFF
TGCGCCAGCAGCCAAGGGGGCTATGTCTCAGTCTACAATGAGCAGTTCTTC
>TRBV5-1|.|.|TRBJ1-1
CASSLGLPNTEAFF
TGCGCCAGCAGCTTGGGGCTACCGAACACTGAAGCTTTCTTT
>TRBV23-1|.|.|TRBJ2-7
CASSQPRGGRSSYEQYF
TGCGCCAGCAGTCAACCCCGGGGAGGCCGAAGCTCCTACGAGCAGTACTTC
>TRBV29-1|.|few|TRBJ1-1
CSGLQGNEAFF
TGCAGCGGACTCCAGGGGAATGAAGCTTTCTTT
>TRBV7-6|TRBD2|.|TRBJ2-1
CASSSPAQRERGWGNEQFF
TGTGCCAGCAGCTCACCCGCCCAGCGGGAGAGGGGGTGGGGCAATGAGCAGTTCTTC
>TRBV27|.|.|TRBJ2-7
CASSLSPGRTYEQYF
TGTGCCAGCAGTTTAAGTCCCGGTCGGACCTACGAGCAGTACTTC
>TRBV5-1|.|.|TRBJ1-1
CASSSSNSEAFF
TGCGCCAGCAGCTCCTCCAACTCTGAAGCTTTCTTT
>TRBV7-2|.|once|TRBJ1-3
CASSLDSTGNTIYF
TGTGCCAGCAGCTTAGATTCCACGGGAAACACCATATATTTT
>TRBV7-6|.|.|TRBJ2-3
CASSLARSGDTQYF
TGTGCCAGCAGCTTAGCGCGGTCCGGGGATACGCAGTATTTT